Presented here are 5 T cell receptor beta chains from one specimen sequenced in a study of T-cell reconstitution after alpha-beta-depleted transplantation in children. The authors prepared the TCRbeta library with unique molecular identifiers. TCRdb recomputed calls from the PCR reads with MiXCR, one row per CDR3 protein. This table has some 200,000 distinct CDR3 sequences, around 7.7% appearing once. Sequenced here: PBMCs, mostly from graft donor cells, sampled 360 days after TCRalphabeta/CD19-depleted stem cell transplant. These receptors were taken from a male patient aged 2 to 9 who had a stem cell transplant for acute myeloid leukemia, so the T cells may come from the graft donor.

This clonotype appeared a few times. This chain links TRBV10-3 with TRBJ1-4; tentative D call: TRBD1 (5 bases). The V end lost 2 bases, the J end lost 7 bases, and 17 bases lay between the germline ends. CDR1 and CDR2 from the germline V gene are ENHRY and SYGVKD. The CDR3 covers 16 residues. The CDR3 reads CAISEIKSSGGEKLFF. The CDR3 coding sequence is TGTGCCATCAGTGAGATCAAGTCGTCGGGGGGTGAAAAACTGTTTTTT.

CDR3 protein: CSANGPAYSEIQETQYF. The CDR3, as DNA: TGCAGTGCTAACGGGCCCGCATACTCGGAGATTCAAGAGACCCAGTACTTC. The genes are TRBV20-1 and TRBJ2-5; D is unresolved. Between the trimmed V and J ends, which lost 4 bases and 2 bases, there was a span of 23 bases. The CDR3 has 17 amino acids. From germline, CDR1 is DFQATT and CDR2 SNEGSKA (reference sequence).

This clonotype was observed a few times. The CDR3 loop reads CSASLAGAVPGTQYF. In nucleotides, the CDR3 is TGCAGTGCTAGTCTAGCGGGGGCGGTTCCGGGGACCCAGTACTTC. The chain links TRBV20-1 to TRBJ2-5, with 10 bases aligning to TRBD2. CDR1 is DFQATT and CDR2 is SNEGSKA in the germline V gene (reference sequence). V lost 3 bases to trimming and J lost 7 bases; unmatched junction nucleotides: 11. The CDR3 runs 15 residues.

The chain employs TRBV14 and TRBJ2-3; D is perhaps TRBD2 (6 bases). The CDR3 length is 15 residues. Trimming took 3 bases from V and 0 from J, leaving 10 bases between them. Germline CDR1 is SGHDN and CDR2 is FVKESK. The chain's CDR3 is CASSHIADSTDTQYF. The CDR3 region has the DNA TGTGCCAGCAGCCACATAGCGGACAGCACAGATACGCAGTATTTT.

CDR3 nucleotide sequence: TGCAGTGCTAGAGATGCGGCTAGCGGGGGCTACGAGCAGTACTTC. It codes for CSARDAASGGYEQYF. V and J are TRBV20-1 and TRBJ2-7, with 10 bases fitting TRBD2. CDR3 size: 15 residues. V was pared by 0 bases and J by 3 bases, with 5 bases of the junction left unmatched. CDR1 and CDR2 (germline): DFQATT, SNEGSKA (reference sequence).